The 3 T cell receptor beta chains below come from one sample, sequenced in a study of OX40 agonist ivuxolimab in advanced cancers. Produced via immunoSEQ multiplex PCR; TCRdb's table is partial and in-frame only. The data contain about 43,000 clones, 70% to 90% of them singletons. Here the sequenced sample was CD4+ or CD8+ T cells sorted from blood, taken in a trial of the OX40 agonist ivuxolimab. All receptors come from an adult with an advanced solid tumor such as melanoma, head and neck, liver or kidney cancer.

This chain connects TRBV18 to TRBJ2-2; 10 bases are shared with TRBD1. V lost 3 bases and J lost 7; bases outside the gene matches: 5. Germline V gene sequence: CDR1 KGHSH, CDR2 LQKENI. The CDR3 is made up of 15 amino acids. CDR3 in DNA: TGTGCCAGCTCACCCTTGGACAGGGGGATCGGGGAGCTGTTTTTT. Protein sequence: CASSPLDRGIGELFF.

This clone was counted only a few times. The CDR3 nucleotides are TGTGCCAGCAGCACAAGCGGGACAGGGGGCAGTAAAAAACTGTTTTTT. Translation gives CASSTSGTGGSKKLFF. The V and J genes are TRBV2 and TRBJ1-4, with 12 bases identical to TRBD1. The germline gives CDR1 SNHLY, CDR2 FYNNEI. V trimming: 6 bases; J trimming: 9 bases; junction bases outside the gene matches: 11. The CDR3 length is 16 residues.

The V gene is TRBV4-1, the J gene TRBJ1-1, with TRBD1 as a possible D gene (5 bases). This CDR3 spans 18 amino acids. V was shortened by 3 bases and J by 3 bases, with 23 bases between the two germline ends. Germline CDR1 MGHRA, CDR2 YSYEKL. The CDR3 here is CASSQISRGGVGDTEAFF. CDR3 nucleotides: TGCGCCAGCAGCCAGATAAGCCGGGGCGGGGTGGGGGACACTGAAGCTTTCTTT.